The clone carrying this TCR beta chain was detected only once. The source of the sample is a study of cytomegalovirus exposure and HLA in healthy donors. Libraries were prepared by immunoSEQ multiplex PCR; TCRdb keeps only in-frame clonotypes and omits some of them. This sample yields a few hundred thousand clones, of which roughly nine tenths are seen a single time; approximately 12% belongs to the top ten. The CDR3 extends over 17 amino acids. The trim removed 0 bases at V and 8 bases at J, leaving 11 bases unmatched. Germline lookup yields CDR1 WNHNN and CDR2 SYGVQD (reference sequence). The specimen sequenced was PBMCs. This sequence originates from a man aged 18-30 years in good health and CMV-seropositive. V is TRBV10-1 and J is TRBJ2-1, with 9 bases matching TRBD2. CDR3 sequence: CASSESYVAGVYHEQFF. The CDR3, as DNA: TGCGCCAGCAGTGAGTCGTACGTAGCGGGAGTTTACCATGAGCAGTTCTTC.